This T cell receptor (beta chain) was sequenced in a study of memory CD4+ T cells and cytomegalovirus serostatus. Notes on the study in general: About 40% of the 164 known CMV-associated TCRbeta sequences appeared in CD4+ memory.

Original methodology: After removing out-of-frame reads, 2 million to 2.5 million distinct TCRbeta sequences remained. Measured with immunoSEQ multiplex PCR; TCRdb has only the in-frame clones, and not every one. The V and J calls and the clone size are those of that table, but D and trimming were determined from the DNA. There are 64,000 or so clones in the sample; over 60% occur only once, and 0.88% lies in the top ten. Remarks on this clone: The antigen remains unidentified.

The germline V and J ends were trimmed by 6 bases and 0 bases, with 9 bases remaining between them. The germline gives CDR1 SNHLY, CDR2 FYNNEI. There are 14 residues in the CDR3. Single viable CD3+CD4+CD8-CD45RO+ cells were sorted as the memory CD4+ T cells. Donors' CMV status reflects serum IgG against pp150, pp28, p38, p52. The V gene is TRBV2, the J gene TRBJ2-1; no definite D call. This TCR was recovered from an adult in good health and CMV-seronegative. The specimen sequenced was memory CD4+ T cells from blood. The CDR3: CASSRLLSYNEQFF. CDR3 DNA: TGTGCCAGCAGCCGACTCCTCTCCTACAATGAGCAGTTCTTC.